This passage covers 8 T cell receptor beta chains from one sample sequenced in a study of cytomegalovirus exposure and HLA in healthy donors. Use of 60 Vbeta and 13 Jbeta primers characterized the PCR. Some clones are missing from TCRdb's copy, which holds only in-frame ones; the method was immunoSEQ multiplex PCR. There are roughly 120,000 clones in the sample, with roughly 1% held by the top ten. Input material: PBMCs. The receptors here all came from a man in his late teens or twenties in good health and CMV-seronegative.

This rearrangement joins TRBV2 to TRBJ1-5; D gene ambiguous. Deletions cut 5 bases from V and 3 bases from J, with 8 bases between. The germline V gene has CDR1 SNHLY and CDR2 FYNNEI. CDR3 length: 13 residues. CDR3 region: CASSSVSNQPQHF. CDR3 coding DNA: TGTGCCAGCAGTTCGGTGTCCAATCAGCCCCAGCATTTT.

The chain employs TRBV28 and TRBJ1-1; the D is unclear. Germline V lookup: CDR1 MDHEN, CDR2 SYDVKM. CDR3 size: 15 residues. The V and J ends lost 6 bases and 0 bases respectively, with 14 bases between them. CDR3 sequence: CASSPVAALNTEAFF. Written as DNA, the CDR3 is TGTGCCAGCAGCCCCGTGGCGGCTCTGAACACTGAAGCTTTCTTT. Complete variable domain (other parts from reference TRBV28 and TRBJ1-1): DVKVTQSSRYLVKRTGEKVFLECVQDMDHENMFWYRQDPGLGLRLIYFSYDVKMKEKGDIPEGYSVSREKKERFSLILESASTNQTSMYLCASSPVAALNTEAFFGQGTRLTVV.

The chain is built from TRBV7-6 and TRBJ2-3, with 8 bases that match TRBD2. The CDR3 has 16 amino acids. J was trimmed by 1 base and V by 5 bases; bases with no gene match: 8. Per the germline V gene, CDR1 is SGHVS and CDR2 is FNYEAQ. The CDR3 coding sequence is TGTGCCAGCAGCCTCACTAGCGGCCCCCGCACAGATACGCAGTATTTT. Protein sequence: CASSLTSGPRTDTQYF. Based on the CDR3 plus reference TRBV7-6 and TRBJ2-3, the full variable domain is GAGVSQSPRYKVTKRGQDVALRCDPISGHVSLYWYRQALGQGPEFLTYFNYEAQQDKSGLPNDRFSAERPEGSISTLTIQRTEQRDSAMYRCASSLTSGPRTDTQYFGPGTRLTVL.

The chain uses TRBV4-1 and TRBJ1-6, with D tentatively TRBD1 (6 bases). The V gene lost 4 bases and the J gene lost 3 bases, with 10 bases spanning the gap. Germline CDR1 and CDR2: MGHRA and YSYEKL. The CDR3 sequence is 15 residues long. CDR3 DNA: TGCGCCAGCAGCCGAGGACAGAACTATAATTCACCCCTCCACTTT. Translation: CASSRGQNYNSPLHF.

The CDR3 sequence is CASSSGLGILTEAFF. The CDR3 bases are TGTGCCAGCAGCTCGGGTCTCGGGATCCTGACTGAAGCTTTCTTT. The chain employs TRBV7-9 and TRBJ1-1; D is undetermined. Trimming cost V 4 bases and J 5 bases, with 17 bases left between them. Looked up from germline, CDR1 is SEHNR and CDR2 is FQNEAQ (reference sequence). The CDR3 length is 15 residues.

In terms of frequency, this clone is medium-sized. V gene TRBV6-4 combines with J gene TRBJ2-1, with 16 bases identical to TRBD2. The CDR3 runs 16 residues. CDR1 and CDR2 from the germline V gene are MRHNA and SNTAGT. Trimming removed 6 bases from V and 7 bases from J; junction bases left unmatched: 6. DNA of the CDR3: TGTGCCAGCAGCGGTGGGACTAGCGGGGGGGCGAATGAGCAGTTCTTC. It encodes CASSGGTSGGANEQFF.

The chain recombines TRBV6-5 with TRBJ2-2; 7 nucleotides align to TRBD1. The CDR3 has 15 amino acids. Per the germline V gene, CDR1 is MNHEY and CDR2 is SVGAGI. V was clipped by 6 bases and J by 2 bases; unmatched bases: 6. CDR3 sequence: CASRTQGPNTGELFF. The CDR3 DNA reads TGTGCCAGCAGGACACAGGGGCCAAACACCGGGGAGCTGTTTTTT.

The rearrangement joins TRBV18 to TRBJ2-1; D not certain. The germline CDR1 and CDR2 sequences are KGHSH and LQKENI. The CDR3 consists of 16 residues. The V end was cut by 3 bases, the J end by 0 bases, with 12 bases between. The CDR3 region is CASSPLRLSSYNEQFF. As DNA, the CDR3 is TGTGCCAGCTCACCGCTTCGACTGAGCTCCTACAATGAGCAGTTCTTC.